The 26 T cell receptor beta chains given below trace back to one sample, sequenced in a study of PD-L1 blockade in urothelial cancer. Time point indicated: pretreatment peripheral blood. Some clones are missing from TCRdb's copy, which holds only in-frame ones; the method was immunoSEQ multiplex PCR. The sample carries 40,000 to 55,000 clones, more than 70% recorded once. The input for sequencing was PBMCs, taken around atezolizumab (anti-PD-L1) treatment. The receptors shown here come from a donor aged 40 or over with urothelial cancer.

Here the CDR3 DNA reads TGCGCCAGCAGCCCCCTTTCCCCGGGAGCCTACAATGAGCAGTTCTTC. It encodes CASSPLSPGAYNEQFF. V and J are TRBV4-3 and TRBJ2-1, with D perhaps matching TRBD2 (6 bases). Trimming pared 4 bases from V and 2 bases from J, leaving 15 bases between. Germline V gene sequence: CDR1 LGHNA, CDR2 YSLEER. This CDR3 spans 16 amino acids.

The chain joins TRBV10-3 to TRBJ2-7; tentatively, D is TRBD1 (5 bases). Trimming pared 2 bases from V and 7 bases from J, leaving 18 bases between. Germline lookup yields CDR1 ENHRY and CDR2 SYGVKD. The CDR3 extends over 15 amino acids. CDR3: CAISERQGFVREQYF. Written as DNA, the CDR3 is TGTGCCATCAGTGAGAGGCAGGGTTTCGTTCGGGAGCAGTACTTC.

The chain recombines TRBV27 with TRBJ1-4, with D unclear. CDR1 and CDR2 (germline): MNHEY, SMNVEV (reference sequence). The CDR3 has 14 amino acids. Trimming shortened V by 5 bases and J by 0 bases, and 7 bases separated the two germline ends. The chain's CDR3 is CASSPRATNEKLFF. The CDR3 nucleotides read TGTGCCAGCAGTCCCCGAGCAACTAATGAAAAACTGTTTTTT.

V and J are TRBV4-3 and TRBJ2-1; 7 positions match TRBD2. Germline V gene lookup returns CDR1 LGHNA and CDR2 YSLEER. The V gene end was trimmed by 4 bases and the J gene end by 6 bases; junction bases not matched to a gene: 6. The CDR3 loop spans 14 amino acids. The CDR3, as DNA: TGCGCCAGCAGCCCCTTGGGGGGGTCCAATGAGCAGTTCTTC. Its translation: CASSPLGGSNEQFF.

The chain employs TRBV19 and TRBJ2-7, with a tentative D call TRBD1 (5 bases). Germline-derived CDR1 and CDR2 are LNHDA and SQIVND (reference sequence). V lost 5 bases, J lost 0 bases, and 11 bases lay in between. The CDR3 runs to 14 residues. CDR3 bases: TGTGCCAGTAGTTTAACAGGAGCCTCCTACGAGCAGTACTTC. As protein: CASSLTGASYEQYF.

The chain has TRBV6-1 and TRBJ2-7; D perhaps matches TRBD2 (6 bases). The CDR3 loop spans 14 amino acids. V dropped 7 bases and J dropped 2 bases, with 15 bases sitting between them. In germline, CDR1 is MNHNS, CDR2 SASEGT. In DNA, the CDR3 is TGTGCCAGCATCCGACGGGAGAGACCCTACGAGCAGTACTTC. As protein: CASIRRERPYEQYF.

The chain uses TRBV18 and TRBJ1-5; tentative D call: TRBD1 (5 bases). The CDR3 loop spans 16 amino acids. The germline CDR1 and CDR2 sequences are KGHSH and LQKENI. V lost 0 bases and J 0 bases, leaving 9 bases between the germline ends. The CDR3 loop is CASSPPGGNSNQPQHF. The CDR3 nucleotides read TGTGCCAGCTCACCACCCGGGGGGAATAGCAATCAGCCCCAGCATTTT. The variable domain in full, with the rest retrieved from reference TRBV18 and TRBJ1-5, is NAGVMQNPRHLVRRRGQEARLRCSPMKGHSHVYWYRQLPEEGLKFMVYLQKENIIDESGMPKERFSAEFPKEGPSILRIQQVVRGDSAAYFCASSPPGGNSNQPQHFGDGTRLSIL.

The CDR3 nucleotides read TGCAGCGTTGTTCGGGATGAAAAACTGTTTTTT. It yields the protein CSVVRDEKLFF. This rearrangement joins TRBV29-1 to TRBJ1-4; D call uncertain. CDR3 length equals 11 residues. CDR1 SQVTM and CDR2 ANQGSEA come from the germline V gene. The V end lost 4 bases, the J end lost 6 bases, and 6 bases lay between the germline ends.

This clone has just a few counts. The chain uses TRBV29-1 and TRBJ1-2; TRBD1 aligns across 8 bases. In germline, CDR1 is SQVTM, CDR2 ANQGSEA. There are 13 residues in the CDR3. V lost 3 bases to trimming and J lost 7 bases; unmatched junction nucleotides: 7. Here the CDR3 DNA reads TGCAGCGTTGAGGAGGACAGGGCGGGTGGCTACACCTTC. This codes for CSVEEDRAGGYTF.

This clone is medium-sized within its sample. V usage is TRBV27 and J usage is TRBJ2-7, with D uncertain. The V gene's germline CDR1 is MNHEY and CDR2 SMNVEV (reference sequence). V was shortened by 4 bases and J by 3 bases, with 10 bases between the two germline ends. This CDR3 comprises 13 residues. CDR3 coding DNA: TGTGCCAGCAGTTGGAGACTCGACTACGAGCAGTACTTC. It encodes CASSWRLDYEQYF.

This chain joins TRBV10-3 and TRBJ2-2; tentative D call: TRBD1 (5 bases). Germline CDR1 and CDR2: ENHRY and SYGVKD. Between the trimmed V and J ends, which lost 10 bases and 1 base, there was a span of 10 bases. The CDR3 is 13 amino acids. The CDR3 nucleotides are TGTGCCACTTCCCAGGGGAACACCGGGGAGCTGTTTTTT. Its protein is CATSQGNTGELFF.

CDR3 protein: CASSSHRDGYTF. The CDR3, as DNA: TGTGCCAGCAGTTCCCACAGGGATGGCTACACCTTC. The V and J genes are TRBV27 and TRBJ1-2, with D possibly TRBD1 on 6 matching bases. The CDR3 consists of 12 residues. V dropped 4 bases and J dropped 6 bases, with 9 bases sitting between them. The germline CDR1 and CDR2 sequences are MNHEY and SMNVEV (reference sequence).

The chain recombines TRBV6-5 with TRBJ2-2, with 7 bases matching TRBD2. Losses at the gene ends were 6 bases for V and 5 bases for J; bases not matched to a gene: 6. Germline V gene sequence: CDR1 MNHEY, CDR2 SVGAGI. This CDR3 comprises 14 residues. CDR3 in amino acids: CASRGGQRTGELFF. The CDR3 coding sequence is TGTGCCAGCAGGGGAGGGCAGAGGACCGGGGAGCTGTTTTTT.

The gene calls are TRBV15 and TRBJ2-2, with D possibly being TRBD2 (7 bases). The CDR3 is 16 amino acids. V lost 0 bases, J lost 5 bases, and 13 bases lay in between. Germline CDR1 reads LNHNV; CDR2 reads YYDKDF (reference sequence). DNA of the CDR3: TGTGCCACCAGCAGAGAGGGGGCGGGAGTTACCGGGGAGCTGTTTTTT. Amino acid sequence: CATSREGAGVTGELFF.

The chain carries TRBV30 and TRBJ1-2, with 7 bases fitting TRBD1. Per germline, CDR1 GTSNPN and CDR2 SVGIG (reference sequence). J gave up 14 bases and V 7 bases, and 10 bases lay outside the gene matches. The CDR3 contains 10 residues. The CDR3 loop reads CASGTEVLTF. As DNA, the CDR3 is TGTGCCTCCGGGACAGAAGTTTTGACCTTC.

The rearrangement joins TRBV19 to TRBJ1-2, with TRBD1 matching over 7 bases. V shed 5 bases and J 1 base; nucleotides not matched to a gene: 7. There are 15 residues in the CDR3. Germline CDR1 reads LNHDA; CDR2 reads SQIVND (reference sequence). The CDR3 DNA is TGTGCCAGTAGTCCCCATTGGGACAGTAACTATGGCTACACCTTC. This encodes CASSPHWDSNYGYTF. Full variable domain (remainder filled in from reference TRBV19 and TRBJ1-2): DGGITQSPKYLFRKEGQNVTLSCEQNLNHDAMYWYRQDPGQGLRLIYYSQIVNDFQKGDIAEGYSVSREKKESFPLTVTSAQKNPTAFYLCASSPHWDSNYGYTFGSGTRLTVV.

V is TRBV11-2 and J is TRBJ1-2; possible D gene TRBD1, 5 bases. Germline V lookup: CDR1 SGHAT, CDR2 FQNNGV. The V gene lost 5 bases and the J gene lost 3 bases, with 13 bases spanning the gap. The CDR3 covers 14 residues. CDR3: CASSNGWGDYGYTF. CDR3 sequence (DNA): TGTGCCAGCAGCAACGGATGGGGGGACTATGGCTACACCTTC. The whole variable domain, remainder taken from reference TRBV11-2 and TRBJ1-2, is EAGVAQSPRYKIIEKRQSVAFWCNPISGHATLYWYQQILGQGPKLLIQFQNNGVVDDSQLPKDRFSAERLKGVDSTLKIQPAKLEDSAVYLCASSNGWGDYGYTFGSGTRLTVV.

The chain combines TRBV18 with TRBJ2-5; 8 nucleotides line up with TRBD1. The CDR3 loop spans 13 amino acids. Germline V gene lookup returns CDR1 KGHSH and CDR2 LQKENI. V dropped 3 bases and J dropped 5; count of bases not matched to a gene: 2. The DNA for the CDR3 is TGTGCCAGCTCACCGAGACAGGGGGAGACCCAGTACTTC. This encodes CASSPRQGETQYF.

This chain uses TRBV7-2 with TRBJ2-1, with D unclear. The CDR3 totals 16 residues. The germline V gene encodes CDR1 SGHTA and CDR2 FQGNSA. Trimming cost V 0 bases and J 2 bases, with 11 bases left between them. CDR3 sequence reads: CASSLAELTPYNEQFF. CDR3 coding DNA: TGTGCCAGCAGCTTAGCGGAGCTAACCCCCTACAATGAGCAGTTCTTC.

The V gene is TRBV10-3, the J gene TRBJ2-2, with D perhaps matching TRBD1 (6 bases). Trimming shortened V by 0 bases and J by 4 bases, and 21 bases separated the two germline ends. The CDR3 runs to 19 residues. Germline-derived CDR1 and CDR2 are ENHRY and SYGVKD. CDR3 loop: CAISESPNPTGTATGELFF. CDR3 DNA sequence: TGTGCCATCAGTGAGTCTCCTAACCCCACAGGGACGGCCACCGGGGAGCTGTTTTTT.

The CDR3 sequence: CASSQVVAGANTGELFF. The CDR3 DNA follows: TGCGCCAGCAGCCAAGTTGTGGCGGGCGCGAACACCGGGGAGCTGTTTTTT. The chain employs TRBV4-3 and TRBJ2-2; D may be TRBD2 (5 bases). Germline CDR1 and CDR2: LGHNA and YSLEER. The length of the CDR3 is 17 residues. Trimming cost V 1 base and J 0 bases, with 12 bases left between them.

The rearrangement links TRBV15 to TRBJ1-4; tentative D call: TRBD1 (5 bases). Per the germline V gene, CDR1 is LNHNV and CDR2 is YYDKDF (reference sequence). V lost 1 base to trimming and J lost 3 bases, with 9 bases between them. CDR3 length: 15 amino acids. The CDR3 reads CATSRGGAANEKLFF. The CDR3 DNA sequence: TGTGCCACCAGCAGAGGTGGGGCGGCTAATGAAAAACTGTTTTTT.

V usage is TRBV7-9 and J usage is TRBJ2-4; D gene ambiguous. Germline-derived CDR1 and CDR2 are SEHNR and FQNEAQ (reference sequence). This CDR3 is 11 amino acids long. V lost 0 bases to trimming and J lost 9 bases, with 3 bases between them. This CDR3 reads CASSLARIQYF. The CDR3 region has the DNA TGTGCCAGCAGCTTAGCCCGCATTCAGTACTTC.

The chain is built from TRBV27 and TRBJ2-7, with TRBD2 identical over 14 bases. V lost 5 bases to trimming and J lost 6 bases; unmatched junction nucleotides: 3. Germline V gene data show CDR1 as MNHEY and CDR2 as SMNVEV (reference sequence). CDR3 size: 14 residues. The CDR3 coding sequence is TGTGCCAGCAGTCCGACTAGCGGGAGGGGCGAGCAGTACTTC. Translation gives CASSPTSGRGEQYF.

V is TRBV6-1 and J is TRBJ1-5; D not certain. With 4 bases removed from V and 3 bases from J, the gap between germline ends came to 10 bases. This CDR3 region has 14 residues. From germline, CDR1 is MNHNS and CDR2 SASEGT. CDR3: CASSGVQNNQPQHF. The CDR3 DNA reads TGTGCCAGCAGTGGTGTCCAGAACAATCAGCCCCAGCATTTT.

Only a few counts were recorded for this clone. The rearrangement joins TRBV7-2 to TRBJ2-5, with no clear D. The germline V gene encodes CDR1 SGHTA and CDR2 FQGNSA. The CDR3 runs to 14 residues. V lost 1 base, J lost 5 bases, and 11 bases lay in between. CDR3 amino acids: CASSLGRYGETQYF. CDR3 coding DNA: TGTGCCAGCAGCTTAGGCAGATACGGGGAGACCCAGTACTTC.